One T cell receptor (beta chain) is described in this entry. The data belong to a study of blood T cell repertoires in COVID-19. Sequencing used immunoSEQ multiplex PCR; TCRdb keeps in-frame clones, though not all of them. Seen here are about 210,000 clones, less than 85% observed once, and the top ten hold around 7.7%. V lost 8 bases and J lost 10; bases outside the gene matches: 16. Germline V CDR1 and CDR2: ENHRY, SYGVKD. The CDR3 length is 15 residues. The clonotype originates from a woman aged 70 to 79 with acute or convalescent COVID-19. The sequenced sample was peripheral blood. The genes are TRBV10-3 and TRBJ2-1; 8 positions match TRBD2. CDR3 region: CAILGGSGGRGEQFF. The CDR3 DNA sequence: TGTGCCATCCTGGGCGGCAGCGGGGGCCGGGGAGAGCAGTTCTTC.